This T cell receptor (beta chain) came from a study of T cell repertoires in cytomegalovirus infection. Study background: Both CMV infection and a matching HLA type were indicated by public TCR beta signatures.

The CDR3 contains 14 residues. V was shortened by 7 bases and J by 4 bases, with 15 bases between the two germline ends. Germline loops: CDR1 SNHLY, CDR2 FYNNEI. In TCRdb, the reads were re-called with MiXCR into one record per CDR3 protein. The sample yields fewer than 350,000 distinct CDR3 sequences, 15% to 20% seen once. Study findings and constraints: The response measured ex vivo was dominated by TCR beta clonotypes (HLA-C-restricted and CMV-specific). Summed public TCR beta family frequency identified CMV carriers bearing the relevant HLA.

This clonotype was recorded at least ten times. The antigen is not known. The chain joins TRBV2 to TRBJ2-3; TRBD1 might be the D (5 bases). Specimen: PBMCs. The origin of this receptor is a human donor in good health (CMV status not recorded). Some clones in this sample may be carry-over from other donors' samples. CDR3 in amino acids: CASTYTGVADTQYF. CDR3 DNA: TGTGCCAGCACATATACAGGTGTGGCAGATACGCAGTATTTT.